This TCR beta chain was identified during a study of ipilimumab plus nivolumab after autologous stem cell transplantation (dated by TCRdb to the early 2020s). About the full investigation: Trial patients received a median of about five ipilimumab doses and fewer than 10 nivolumab doses. Included in the myeloma cohort were high-risk transplant-naive patients as well as patients relapsing within 3 years of a first autologous transplant. Patients undergoing autologous transplant for high-risk diffuse large B cell lymphoma, mature T cell lymphoma, or multiple myeloma were enrolled in the trial. Roughly 35 patients made up the trial's intent-to-treat population.

Starting 14 to 28 days after the autologous transplant, patients began checkpoint therapy, which included ipilimumab at 1 mg/kg intravenously on day 1 of selected weeks. Nivolumab was administered at 3 mg/kg intravenously on day 1 of weeks 1, 4, 7, 10, and every two weeks through week 26. The study was a Phase Ib clinical trial testing combined checkpoint inhibition with ipilimumab and nivolumab as consolidation after autologous stem cell transplantation. Receptors were amplified or captured by the immunoSEQ multiplex PCR assay. What TCRdb holds here is the immuneACCESS table cut down to in-frame rearrangements. Part of the clones is not present; checked against another copy, under half of the missing clones reflect an unresolved V gene, and the others are unexplained. This sample comprises 4,500 to 5,000 clones, roughly 79% of them detected only once. The ten largest clones capture over 15% of the sample.

Overall results and qualifications from the work: The authors stated that profiles of the T cell receptor repertoire, regulatory T cell phenotype and gut microbiota provided a biologic rationale for studying this approach further. Combined checkpoint inhibition appeared tolerable as post-transplant consolidation, according to the authors' conclusion.

This clone showed up just once. What this receptor recognizes is not known. No clone much larger than this one lies a single base away; base qualities are absent. In the germline V gene, CDR1 corresponds to SGDLS and CDR2 to YYNGEE. The germline V end is reduced by 1 base and the J end by 5 bases; junction bases left unmatched: 2. The CDR3 runs 16 amino acids, cysteine and phenylalanine included. Only CDR3 DNA is held: 48 bases, read in frame from base 1. The sequence joins TRBV9 to TRBJ2-5, and 16 junctional nucleotides match TRBD2. The TCR comes from a male donor with multiple myeloma. The source material was PBMCs, sampled in a trial of ipilimumab plus nivolumab as post-transplant consolidation. In nucleotides, the sequence is TGTGCCAGCAGCGTAACGGGACTAGCGGGGGGGGAGACCCAGTACTTC. It encodes CASSVTGLAGGETQYF.